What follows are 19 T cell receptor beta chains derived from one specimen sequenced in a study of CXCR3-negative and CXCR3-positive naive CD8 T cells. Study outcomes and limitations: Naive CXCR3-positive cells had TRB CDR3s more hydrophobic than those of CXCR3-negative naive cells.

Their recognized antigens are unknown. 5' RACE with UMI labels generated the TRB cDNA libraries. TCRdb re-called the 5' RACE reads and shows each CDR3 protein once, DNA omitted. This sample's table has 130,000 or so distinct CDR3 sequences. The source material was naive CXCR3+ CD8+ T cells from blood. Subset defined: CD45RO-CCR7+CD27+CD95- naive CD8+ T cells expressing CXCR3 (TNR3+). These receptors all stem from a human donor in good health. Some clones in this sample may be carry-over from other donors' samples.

CDR3 protein: CASSWGGAYYEQYF. The chain carries TRBV7-2 and TRBJ2-7; TCRdb calls TRBD2, which cannot be checked without DNA. CDR3 length: 14 residues. CDR1 and CDR2 (germline): SGHTA, FQGNSA.

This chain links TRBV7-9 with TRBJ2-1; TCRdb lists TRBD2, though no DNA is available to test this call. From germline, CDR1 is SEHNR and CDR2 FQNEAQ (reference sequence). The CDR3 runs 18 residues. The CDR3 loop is CASSLGPSGTSSYNEQFF.

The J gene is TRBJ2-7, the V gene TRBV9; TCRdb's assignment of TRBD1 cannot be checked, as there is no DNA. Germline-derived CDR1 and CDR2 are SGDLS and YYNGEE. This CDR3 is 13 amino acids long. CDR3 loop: CASSEGGIGEQYF. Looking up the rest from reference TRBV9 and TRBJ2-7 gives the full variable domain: DSGVTQTPKHLITATGQRVTLRCSPRSGDLSVYWYQQSLDQGLQFLIQYYNGEERAKGNILERFSAQQFPDLHSELNLSSLELGDSALYFCASSEGGIGEQYFGPGTRLTVT.

CDR3 residues: CASDFGTNTEAFF. This chain joins TRBV19 and TRBJ1-1; with no DNA, the TCRdb D assignment of TRBD1 cannot be verified. The CDR3 is 13 residues long. The germline V gene has CDR1 LNHDA and CDR2 SQIVND (reference sequence).

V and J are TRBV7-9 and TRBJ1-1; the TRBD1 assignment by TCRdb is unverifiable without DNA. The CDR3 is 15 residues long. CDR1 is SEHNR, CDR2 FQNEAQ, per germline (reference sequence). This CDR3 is CASSLGTGYRTEAFF.

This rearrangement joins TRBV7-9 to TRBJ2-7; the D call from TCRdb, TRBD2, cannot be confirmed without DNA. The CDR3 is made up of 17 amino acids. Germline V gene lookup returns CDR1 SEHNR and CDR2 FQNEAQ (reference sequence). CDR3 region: CASSPGLAGTIPYEQYF.

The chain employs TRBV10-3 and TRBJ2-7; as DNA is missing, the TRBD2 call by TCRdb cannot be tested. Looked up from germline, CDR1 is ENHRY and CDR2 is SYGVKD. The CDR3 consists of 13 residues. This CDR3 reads CAISEGLAGEQYF.

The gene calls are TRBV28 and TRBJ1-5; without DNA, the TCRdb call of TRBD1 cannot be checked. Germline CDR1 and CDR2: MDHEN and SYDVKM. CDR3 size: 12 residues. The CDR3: CASNRLNQPQHF.

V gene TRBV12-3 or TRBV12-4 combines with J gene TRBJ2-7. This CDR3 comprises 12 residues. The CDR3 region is CASSLGLTEQYF.

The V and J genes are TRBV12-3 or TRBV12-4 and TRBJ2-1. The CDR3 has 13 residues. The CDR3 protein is CASSFDARNEQFF.

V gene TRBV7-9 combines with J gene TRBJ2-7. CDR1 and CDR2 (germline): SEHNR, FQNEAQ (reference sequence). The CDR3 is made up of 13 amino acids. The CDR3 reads CASSPEIRYEQYF. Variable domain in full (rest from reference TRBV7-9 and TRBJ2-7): DTGVSQNPRHKITKRGQNVTFRCDPISEHNRLYWYRQTLGQGPEFLTYFQNEAQLEKSRLLSDRFSAERPKGSFSTLEIQRTEQGDSAMYLCASSPEIRYEQYFGPGTRLTVT.

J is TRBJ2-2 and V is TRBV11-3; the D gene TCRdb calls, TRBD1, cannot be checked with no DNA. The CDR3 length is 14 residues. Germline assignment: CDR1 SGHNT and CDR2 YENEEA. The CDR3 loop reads CASSSLTGTGELFF.

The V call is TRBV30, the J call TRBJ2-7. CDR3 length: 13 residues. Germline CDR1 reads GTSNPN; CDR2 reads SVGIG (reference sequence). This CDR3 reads CAWSEDSSYEQYF.

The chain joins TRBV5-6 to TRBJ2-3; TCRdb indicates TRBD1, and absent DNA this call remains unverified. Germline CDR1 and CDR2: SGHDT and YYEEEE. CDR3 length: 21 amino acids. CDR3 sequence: CASSLGGPFATGQHPKDTQYF.

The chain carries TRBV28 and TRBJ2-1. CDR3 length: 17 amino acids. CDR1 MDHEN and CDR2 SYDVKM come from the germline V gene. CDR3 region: CASSGAHLYSSYNEQFF.

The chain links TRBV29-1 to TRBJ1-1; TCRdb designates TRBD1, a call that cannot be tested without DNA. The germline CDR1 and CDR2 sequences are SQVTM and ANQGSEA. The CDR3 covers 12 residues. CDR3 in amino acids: CSVELQGAEAFF.

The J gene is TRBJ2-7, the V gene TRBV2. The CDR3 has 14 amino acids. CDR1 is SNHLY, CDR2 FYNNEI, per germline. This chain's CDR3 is CASREQDLSREQYF.

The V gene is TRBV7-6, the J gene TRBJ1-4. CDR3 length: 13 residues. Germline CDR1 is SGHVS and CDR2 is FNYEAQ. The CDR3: CASTPAFNEKLFF.

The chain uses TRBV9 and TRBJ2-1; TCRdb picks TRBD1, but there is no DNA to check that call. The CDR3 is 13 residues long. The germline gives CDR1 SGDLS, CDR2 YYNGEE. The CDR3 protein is CASSAGHVIEQFF.